The entry that follows covers one T cell receptor beta chain sequence. Its antigen is currently unknown. RNA transcripts served as the template for amplifying TCR beta CDR3 regions. TCR CDR3 regions were first amplified by RT-PCR with HTBI primers. TCRdb analysed the multiplex PCR reads with MiXCR anew, one entry per CDR3 protein. Among fewer than 800,000 distinct CDR3 sequences listed, less than 20% were seen once. Graves' hyperthyroidism showing no ophthalmopathy progression within 18 months was considered stable. Those with hyperthyroidism were 18 to 65 years old, newly diagnosed, and ill for under 2 months. Each diagnosis drew on symptoms, thyroxine, TRAb, thyroid ultrasound and orbital computed tomography findings. From germline, CDR1 is SGHNT and CDR2 YYREEE (reference sequence). V trimming: 5 bases; J trimming: 3 bases; junction bases outside the gene matches: 10. There are 15 residues in the CDR3.

This sample was taken from a study of T cells in Graves' hyperthyroidism and ophthalmopathy. Study results and caveats: Classification by a 13 V-J model distinguished ophthalmopathy from stable hyperthyroidism.

This receptor was identified in a man between 18 and 29 years old with Graves' hyperthyroidism. What was sequenced was blood. The chain links TRBV5-4 to TRBJ1-1; TRBD1 aligns across 7 bases. The chain's CDR3 is CASSDRAFFDTEAFF. In nucleotides, the CDR3 is TGTGCCAGCAGTGACAGGGCCTTTTTCGACACTGAAGCTTTCTTT. The full variable domain, in which reference TRBV5-4 and TRBJ1-1 provide the parts outside the CDR3, is ETGVTQSPTHLIKTRGQQVTLRCSSQSGHNTVSWYQQALGQGPQFIFQYYREEENGRGNFPPRFSGLQFPNYSSELNVNALELDDSALYLCASSDRAFFDTEAFFGQGTRLTVV.